The 6 T cell receptor beta chains given below trace back to one sample, sequenced in a study of blood T cells in healthy people across ages. PCR was performed a second time for roughly 6 to 12 cycles using a sample-barcoded 5' primer and a J-beta primer mix. Each CDR3 protein is one row after TCRdb ran MiXCR on the 5' RACE reads. The table includes fewer than 2,000,000 distinct CDR3 sequences, roughly two fifths detected once. The material sequenced was blood. Receptor source: a human donor in good health.

In this sample, this clonotype turned up a few times. This chain uses TRBV5-1 with TRBJ2-5; D is undetermined. CDR3 length equals 15 residues. With 0 bases removed from V and 1 base from J, the gap between germline ends came to 10 bases. Germline V gene lookup returns CDR1 SGHRS and CDR2 YFSETQ. The CDR3 spells CASSLEGRIQETQYF. CDR3 sequence (DNA): TGCGCCAGCAGCTTGGAAGGACGGATCCAAGAGACCCAGTACTTC.

The rearrangement joins TRBV28 to TRBJ1-2; no clear D gene. The CDR3 covers 12 residues. The V gene lost 6 bases and the J gene lost 1 base, with 6 bases spanning the gap. Germline CDR1 MDHEN, CDR2 SYDVKM. This chain's CDR3 is CASREVNYGYTF. CDR3 bases: TGTGCCAGCAGGGAGGTTAACTATGGCTACACCTTC.

This clonotype was recorded many times. The chain has TRBV6-2 or TRBV6-3 and TRBJ2-1; D unresolved. Germline lookup yields CDR1 MNHEY and CDR2 SVGEGT. The V end lost 2 bases, the J end lost 7 bases, and 12 bases lay between the germline ends. The CDR3 covers 14 residues. The CDR3 bases are TGTGCCAGCAGTTACACTCAGGAATATAATGAGCAGTTCTTC. Translation: CASSYTQEYNEQFF.

Worth noting for this clonotype: A junction boundary mismatches the germline segment, possibly from a read error. This chain links TRBV20-1 with TRBJ2-1; a weak D match, TRBD2 (6 bases). In germline, CDR1 is DFQATT, CDR2 SNEGSKA (reference sequence). This CDR3 has 12 amino acids. CDR3 sequence reads: CSATRESNEQVF. As DNA, the CDR3 is TGCAGTGCTACTCGGGAGAGCAATGAGCAGGTCTTC.

The chain uses TRBV7-8 and TRBJ2-5; D not certain. The J call may be mistaken, given a closer DNA end match to TRBJ2-7. Looked up from germline, CDR1 is SGHVS and CDR2 is FQNEAQ. There are 13 residues in the CDR3. The CDR3 DNA reads TGTGCCAGCAGCTTAACGCCCCCGTCCGAGCAGTACTTC. This codes for CASSLTPPSEQYF.

This clonotype occurred a few times. The chain links TRBV6-1 to TRBJ1-6, with 7 nucleotides matching TRBD1. CDR3 length: 13 residues. Germline CDR1 MNHNS, CDR2 SASEGT. V lost 10 bases and J lost 5; bases outside the gene matches: 5. CDR3 in DNA: TGTGCCACCGAGGGGGCGAATAATTCACCCCTCCACTTT. Its protein is CATEGANNSPLHF.